The 14 T cell receptor beta chains reported below all come from one sample, sequenced in a study of blood T cells in healthy people across ages. Using a J-beta primer mix together with a sample-barcoded 5' primer, a second PCR was run for roughly 7 to 12 cycles. In TCRdb, the 5' RACE reads were re-called with MiXCR into one record per CDR3 protein. The sample records over 950,000 distinct CDR3 sequences, roughly two fifths being singletons. What was sequenced was blood. The origin of the receptors is a man between 18 and 29 years old in good health.

This rearrangement joins TRBV10-3 to TRBJ1-1; D call uncertain. Germline values: CDR1 ENHRY, CDR2 SYGVKD. The germline V and J ends were trimmed by 7 bases and 0 bases, with 9 bases remaining between them. The CDR3 runs 13 residues. The CDR3 spells CAITERLNTEAFF. CDR3 in DNA: TGTGCCATCACCGAACGCCTGAACACTGAAGCTTTCTTT.

This clonotype was recorded a few times. J is TRBJ2-3 and V is TRBV9; 8 bases map to TRBD1. The CDR3 covers 15 residues. CDR1 and CDR2 (germline): SGDLS, YYNGEE. V dropped 4 bases and J dropped 2; count of bases not matched to a gene: 6. CDR3 sequence: CASSSWDRFTDTQYF. CDR3 DNA: TGTGCCAGCAGCTCCTGGGACAGGTTCACAGATACGCAGTATTTT.

The J gene is TRBJ1-1, the V gene TRBV5-1; possibly TRBD1 for D (5 bases). The CDR3 length is 15 residues. The V end was cut by 3 bases, the J end by 0 bases, with 12 bases between. Germline loops: CDR1 SGHRS, CDR2 YFSETQ. CDR3 DNA: TGCGCCAGCAGCTACCCCGACAGAATGAACACTGAAGCTTTCTTT. It codes for CASSYPDRMNTEAFF.

This clonotype was seen repeatedly, ten times or more. This rearrangement joins TRBV7-2 to TRBJ2-3; D gene ambiguous. Germline values: CDR1 SGHTA, CDR2 FQGNSA. Trimming took 1 base from V and 2 from J, leaving 7 bases between them. This CDR3 has 14 residues. The DNA for the CDR3 is TGTGCCAGCAGCTTAGAAGGCGCCACAGATACGCAGTATTTT. Its protein is CASSLEGATDTQYF.

V usage is TRBV7-2 and J usage is TRBJ2-7, with D unresolved. The CDR3 extends over 14 amino acids. Trimming shortened V by 1 base and J by 4 bases, and 11 bases separated the two germline ends. Looked up from germline, CDR1 is SGHTA and CDR2 is FQGNSA. Written as DNA, the CDR3 is TGTGCCAGCAGCTTAGGCCAGTTCCGATACGAGCAGTACTTC. This codes for CASSLGQFRYEQYF.

As concerns this clonotype: This clone may be a read error of a much larger clone one base away. The chain uses TRBV4-2 and TRBJ2-7, with 8 positions matching TRBD2. V lost 4 bases to trimming and J lost 7 bases; unmatched junction nucleotides: 21. Germline-derived CDR1 and CDR2 are LGHNA and YNFKEQ. The CDR3 spans 18 residues. The CDR3 sequence: CASSPQVERGTSYNEQYF. The CDR3 region has the DNA TGTGCCAGCAGCCCACAAGTCGAGCGGGGGACCTCCTACAATGAGCAGTACTTC.

The chain couples TRBV3-1 to TRBJ2-4, with 10 positions matching TRBD2. Judging by the DNA end, TRBJ2-5 fits better; the J call may be wrong. The germline gives CDR1 LGHDT, CDR2 YNNKEL (reference sequence). CDR3 length: 15 residues. The chain's CDR3 is CASSDLAGAGETQYF. The CDR3 coding sequence is TGTGCCAGCAGTGACCTAGCGGGAGCGGGAGAGACCCAGTACTTC.

The CDR3 nucleotides read TGTGCCAGCAGCTTCGGGACAGGGGTGGACAATGAGCAGTACTTC. This encodes CASSFGTGVDNEQYF. The chain has TRBV5-6 and TRBJ2-1, with 10 bases aligning to TRBD1. The J call could be wrong; TRBJ2-7 is a better fit for the DNA end. The CDR3 spans 15 residues. The germline CDR1 and CDR2 sequences are SGHDT and YYEEEE.

Points on this clonotype: This may come from a read error, since a much larger clone is one base off. The chain couples TRBV12-3 or TRBV12-4 to TRBJ2-7; 9 bases match TRBD2. The CDR3 spans 13 residues. CDR3 DNA: TGTGCCGGCAGTCTAAGCGGGGGGTACGAGCAGTACTTC. Translated, it gives CAGSLSGGYEQYF.

This clonotype showed up just a few times. The chain has TRBV3-1 and TRBJ1-2; the D gene is possibly TRBD1 (5 bases). Deletions cut 0 bases from V and 1 base from J, with 15 bases between. Per the germline V gene, CDR1 is LGHDT and CDR2 is YNNKEL (reference sequence). CDR3 length: 17 residues. In DNA form, the CDR3 reads TGTGCCAGCAGCCAAGATTATGGCAGGGCTAATAACTATGGCTACACCTTC. This encodes CASSQDYGRANNYGYTF. Full variable domain (outside the CDR3, taken from reference TRBV3-1 and TRBJ1-2): DTAVSQTPKYLVTQMGNDKSIKCEQNLGHDTMYWYKQDSKKFLKIMFSYNNKELIINETVPNRFSPKSPDKAHLNLHINSLELGDSAVYFCASSQDYGRANNYGYTFGSGTRLTVV.

This chain uses TRBV12-3 or TRBV12-4 with TRBJ1-2; D is undetermined. This CDR3 region has 14 residues. Trimming removed 3 bases from V and 1 base from J, with 9 bases in between. The CDR3 loop reads CASSLAALNYGYTF. The DNA for the CDR3 is TGTGCCAGCAGTTTGGCAGCCCTTAACTATGGCTACACCTTC.

The genes are TRBV27 and TRBJ1-5, with D possibly being TRBD1 (5 bases). Trimming took off 2 bases at V and 3 bases at J, with 11 bases between the two ends. The germline V gene encodes CDR1 MNHEY and CDR2 SMNVEV (reference sequence). This CDR3 spans 15 amino acids. In nucleotides, the CDR3 is TGTGCCAGCAGTTTAACGGGGGTCCTCAATCAGCCCCAGCATTTT. As protein: CASSLTGVLNQPQHF.

The rearrangement joins TRBV9 to TRBJ2-5; the D is unclear. This CDR3 contains 11 residues. Germline CDR1 and CDR2: SGDLS and YYNGEE. Between the trimmed V and J ends, which lost 8 bases and 1 base, there was a span of 6 bases. The CDR3 spells CARSPQETQYF. The CDR3, as DNA: TGTGCCAGGTCCCCCCAAGAGACCCAGTACTTC. Combining the CDR3 with reference TRBV9 and TRBJ2-5 gives the whole variable domain DSGVTQTPKHLITATGQRVTLRCSPRSGDLSVYWYQQSLDQGLQFLIQYYNGEERAKGNILERFSAQQFPDLHSELNLSSLELGDSALYFCARSPQETQYFGPGTRLLVL.

The genes are TRBV3-1 and TRBJ2-4; possible D gene TRBD2, 5 bases. The CDR3 sequence is 14 residues long. Per germline, CDR1 LGHDT and CDR2 YNNKEL (reference sequence). Trimming cost V 2 bases and J 6 bases, with 11 bases left between them. In DNA form, the CDR3 reads TGTGCCAGCAGCCAACAGCCGGGAATAAACATTCAGTACTTC. Protein: CASSQQPGINIQYF.